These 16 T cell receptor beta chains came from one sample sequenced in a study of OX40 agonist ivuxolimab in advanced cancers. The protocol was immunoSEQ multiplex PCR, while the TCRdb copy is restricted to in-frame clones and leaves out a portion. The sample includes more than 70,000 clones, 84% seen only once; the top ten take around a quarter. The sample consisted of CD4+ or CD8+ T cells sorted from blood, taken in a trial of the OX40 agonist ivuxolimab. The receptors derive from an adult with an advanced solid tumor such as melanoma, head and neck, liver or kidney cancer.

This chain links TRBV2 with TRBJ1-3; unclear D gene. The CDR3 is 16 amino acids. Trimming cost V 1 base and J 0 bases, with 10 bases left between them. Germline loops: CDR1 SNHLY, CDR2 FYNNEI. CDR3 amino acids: CASSEGAPRSGNTIYF. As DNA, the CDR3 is TGTGCCAGCAGTGAAGGTGCGCCGCGCTCTGGAAACACCATATATTTT.

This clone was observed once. CDR3 sequence: CASSHLNRGGFYGYTF. As DNA, the CDR3 is TGCGCCAGCAGCCACTTAAATCGGGGGGGGTTCTATGGCTACACCTTC. The V and J genes are TRBV4-3 and TRBJ1-2; tentative D call: TRBD1 (5 bases). Germline values: CDR1 LGHNA, CDR2 YSLEER. V lost 3 bases and J lost 4, with 18 bases in between. The CDR3 is 16 residues long.

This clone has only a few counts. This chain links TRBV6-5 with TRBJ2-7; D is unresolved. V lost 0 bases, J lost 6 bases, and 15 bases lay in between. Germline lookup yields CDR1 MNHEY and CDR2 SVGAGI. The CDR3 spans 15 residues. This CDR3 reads CASSYSSRLSGEQYF. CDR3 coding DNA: TGTGCCAGCAGTTACTCGTCCAGATTATCAGGCGAGCAGTACTTC.

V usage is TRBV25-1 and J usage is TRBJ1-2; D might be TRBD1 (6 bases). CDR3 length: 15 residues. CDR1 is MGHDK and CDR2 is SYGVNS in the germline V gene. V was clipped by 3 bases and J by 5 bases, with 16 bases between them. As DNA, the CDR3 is TGTGCCAGCAGTGACCAAGATCGACAGGCTTATGGCTACACCTTC. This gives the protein CASSDQDRQAYGYTF.

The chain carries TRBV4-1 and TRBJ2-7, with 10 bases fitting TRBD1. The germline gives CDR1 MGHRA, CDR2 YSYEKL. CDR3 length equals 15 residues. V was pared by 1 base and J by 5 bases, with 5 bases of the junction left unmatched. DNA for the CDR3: TGCGCCAGCAGCCAAGGACAGGGGGCGCTGAACGAGCAGTACTTC. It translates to CASSQGQGALNEQYF.

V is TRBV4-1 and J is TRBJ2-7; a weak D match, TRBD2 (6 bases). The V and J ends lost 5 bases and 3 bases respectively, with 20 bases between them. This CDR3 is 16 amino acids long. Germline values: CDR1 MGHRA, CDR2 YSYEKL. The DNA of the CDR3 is TGCGCCAGCAGCTCCGGCACCGGGACTTCGGGCTACGAGCAGTACTTC. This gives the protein CASSSGTGTSGYEQYF.

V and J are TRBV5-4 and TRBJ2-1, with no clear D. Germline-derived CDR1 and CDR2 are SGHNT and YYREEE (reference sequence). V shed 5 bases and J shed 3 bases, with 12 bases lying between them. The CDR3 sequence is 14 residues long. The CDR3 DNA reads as TGTGCCAGCAGACCGGAGATAAGCTACAATGAGCAGTTCTTC. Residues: CASRPEISYNEQFF.

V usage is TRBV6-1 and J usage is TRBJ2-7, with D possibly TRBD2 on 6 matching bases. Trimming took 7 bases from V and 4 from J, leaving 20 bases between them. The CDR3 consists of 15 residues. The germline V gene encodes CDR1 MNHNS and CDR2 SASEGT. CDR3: CASTASVGRRYEQYF. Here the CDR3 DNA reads TGTGCCAGCACCGCTAGCGTGGGGAGGCGGTACGAGCAGTACTTC.

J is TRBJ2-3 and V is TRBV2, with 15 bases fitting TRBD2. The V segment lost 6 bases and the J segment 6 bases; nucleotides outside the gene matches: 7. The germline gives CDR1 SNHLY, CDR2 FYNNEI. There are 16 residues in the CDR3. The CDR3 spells CASSAGTSGRKDTQYF. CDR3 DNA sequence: TGTGCCAGCAGCGCCGGGACTAGCGGGAGGAAGGATACGCAGTATTTT.

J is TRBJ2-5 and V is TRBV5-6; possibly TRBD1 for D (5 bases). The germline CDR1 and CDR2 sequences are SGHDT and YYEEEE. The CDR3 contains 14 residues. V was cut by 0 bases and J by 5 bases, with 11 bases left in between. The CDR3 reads CASSLVGARETQYF. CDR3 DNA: TGTGCCAGCAGCTTGGTTGGGGCGCGGGAGACCCAGTACTTC.

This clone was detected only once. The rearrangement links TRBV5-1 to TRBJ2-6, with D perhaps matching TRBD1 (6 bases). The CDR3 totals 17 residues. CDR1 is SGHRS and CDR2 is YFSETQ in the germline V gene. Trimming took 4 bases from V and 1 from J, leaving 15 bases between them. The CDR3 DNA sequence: TGCGCCAGCAGCGGCAGGGGACCTGGGTCTGGGGCCAACGTCCTGACTTTC. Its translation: CASSGRGPGSGANVLTF.

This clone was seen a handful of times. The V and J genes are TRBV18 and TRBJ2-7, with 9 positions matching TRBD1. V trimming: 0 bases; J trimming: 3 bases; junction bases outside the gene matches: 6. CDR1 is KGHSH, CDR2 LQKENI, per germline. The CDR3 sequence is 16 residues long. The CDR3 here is CASSPPDRGQVYEQYF. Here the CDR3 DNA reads TGTGCCAGCTCACCACCGGACAGGGGCCAAGTCTACGAGCAGTACTTC.

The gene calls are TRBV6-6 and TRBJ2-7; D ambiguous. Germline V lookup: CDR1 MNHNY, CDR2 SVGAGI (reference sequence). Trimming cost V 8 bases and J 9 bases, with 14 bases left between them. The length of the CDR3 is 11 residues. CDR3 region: CASADPLGQYF. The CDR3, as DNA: TGTGCCAGCGCAGATCCTTTAGGGCAGTACTTC.

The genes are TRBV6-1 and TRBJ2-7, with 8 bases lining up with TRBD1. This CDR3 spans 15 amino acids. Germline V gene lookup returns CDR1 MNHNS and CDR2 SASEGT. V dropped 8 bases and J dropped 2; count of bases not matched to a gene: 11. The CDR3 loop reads CASWSQGEYPYEQYF. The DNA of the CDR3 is TGTGCCAGCTGGTCACAGGGGGAATATCCCTACGAGCAGTACTTC.

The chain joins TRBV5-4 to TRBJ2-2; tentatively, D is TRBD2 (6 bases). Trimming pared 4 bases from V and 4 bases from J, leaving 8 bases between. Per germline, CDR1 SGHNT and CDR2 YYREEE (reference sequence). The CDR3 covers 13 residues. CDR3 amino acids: CASSRDFTGELFF. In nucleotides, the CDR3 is TGTGCCAGCAGCCGGGACTTCACCGGGGAGCTGTTTTTT.

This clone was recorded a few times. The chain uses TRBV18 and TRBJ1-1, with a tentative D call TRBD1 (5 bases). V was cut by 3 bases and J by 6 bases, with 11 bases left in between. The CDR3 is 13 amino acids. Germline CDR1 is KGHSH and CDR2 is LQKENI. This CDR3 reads CASSPRGTAEAFF. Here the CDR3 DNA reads TGTGCCAGCTCACCTCGGGGGACGGCTGAAGCTTTCTTT.